The source of this T cell receptor (beta chain) is a study of T-cell reconstitution after alpha-beta-depleted transplantation in children. Trimming took 3 bases from V and 3 from J; bases not matched to a gene: 5. The germline gives CDR1 SGHRS, CDR2 YFSETQ. This CDR3 comprises 15 residues. A library of TCRbeta sequences, prepared with unique molecular identifiers, was generated. TCRdb called the PCR reads again in MiXCR, with one record for every CDR3 protein. Of about 610,000 distinct CDR3 sequences listed, over 9.5% are singletons. The starting material was PBMCs from the stem cell graft donor, obtained from the stem cell graft. This sequence joins TRBV5-1 and TRBJ1-4, with TRBD1 matching over 7 bases. The clonotype was recovered from a human donor who donated a stem cell graft to a child with acute myeloid leukemia. This CDR3 is CASSWTGQPNEKLFF. The CDR3 DNA reads TGCGCCAGCAGCTGGACGGGACAGCCTAATGAAAAACTGTTTTTT.